Following are 6 T cell receptor beta chains from one sample sequenced in a study of radiation and T cells in renal cell carcinoma. As to time point: blood 4 weeks post-SBRT, at nephrectomy. Treatment of the sample: 15 Gy SBRT to primary tumor, nephrectomy 4 weeks later. Sequenced by immunoSEQ multiplex PCR; TCRdb stores in-frame clones only, minus some. The table includes about 83,000 clones, less than 85% detected once. This material consisted of blood, taken from a patient whose treatment included radiotherapy and nephrectomy. The receptors here all came from a woman aged 60-70 years with renal cell carcinoma.

This clone was seen more than once but under ten times. The chain links TRBV5-1 to TRBJ1-2; D gene unclear. The CDR3 has 14 residues. Per germline, CDR1 SGHRS and CDR2 YFSETQ. V was pared by 0 bases and J by 0 bases, with 6 bases between. As DNA, the CDR3 is TGCGCCAGCAGCTTGGAACAGACTAACTATGGCTACACCTTC. The encoded protein is CASSLEQTNYGYTF.

This clone turned up a few times. The chain combines TRBV4-1 with TRBJ1-5; no definite D call. The ends were cut back, 5 bases at V and 2 bases at J, with 13 bases in the middle. Per germline, CDR1 MGHRA and CDR2 YSYEKL. The CDR3 runs to 15 residues. DNA for the CDR3: TGCGCCAGCAGCAGAGGACGGTTAGGCAATCAGCCCCAGCATTTT. Its protein is CASSRGRLGNQPQHF.

This clone was seen a single time. The rearrangement links TRBV7-9 to TRBJ1-2; 8 nucleotides agree with TRBD1. J gave up 6 bases and V 1 base, and 4 bases lay outside the gene matches. CDR3 length: 14 residues. The germline CDR1 and CDR2 sequences are SEHNR and FQNEAQ (reference sequence). For the CDR3, the DNA is TGTGCCAGCAGCTTAGATCAGGGGGCTAATGGCTACACCTTC. The encoded protein is CASSLDQGANGYTF.

The genes are TRBV2 and TRBJ2-1; 11 positions agree with TRBD2. The CDR3 sequence is 16 residues long. J lost 9 bases, V lost 4 bases, and 11 bases had no gene match. Germline V gene sequence: CDR1 SNHLY, CDR2 FYNNEI. The CDR3 loop is CASSAARLAGLIEQFF. The CDR3 DNA sequence: TGTGCCAGCAGTGCCGCCAGACTAGCGGGACTGATTGAGCAGTTCTTC.

This chain joins TRBV27 and TRBJ2-3; 10 bases are a match to TRBD1. J was trimmed by 0 bases and V by 5 bases; bases with no gene match: 11. The CDR3 has 18 amino acids. The germline gives CDR1 MNHEY, CDR2 SMNVEV (reference sequence). CDR3 sequence (DNA): TGTGCCAGCAGTCCGGGGGACAGGGGAATCCCTAGCACAGATACGCAGTATTTT. Translating it yields CASSPGDRGIPSTDTQYF.

This chain uses TRBV4-1 with TRBJ2-6, with D hard to call. Trimming pared 0 bases from V and 4 bases from J, leaving 7 bases between. Germline V gene lookup returns CDR1 MGHRA and CDR2 YSYEKL. The CDR3 sequence is 15 residues long. In nucleotides, the CDR3 is TGCGCCAGCAGCCAAGACGGCACCGGGGCCAACGTCCTGACTTTC. Its protein is CASSQDGTGANVLTF.